A single sample gave rise to the 32 T cell receptor beta chains below, sequenced in a study. TCRdb reprocessed the RT-PCR reads via MiXCR and lists one record per CDR3 protein. Counted here are almost 700,000 distinct CDR3 sequences, 11% to 15% occurring once; the ten biggest clones make up just over 3.5%. Sequencing was done on a sample of memory CD4+ T cells from blood. All receptors derive from a female donor in good health, serving as a healthy control.

The J gene is TRBJ2-1, the V gene TRBV6-2 or TRBV6-3; 9 positions match TRBD1. CDR1 MNHEY and CDR2 SVGEGT come from the germline V gene. This CDR3 is built from 17 residues. After removal of 5 bases from V and 1 base from J, the junction contained 9 bases not matched to a gene. The CDR3 here is CASSPYRGRDSYNEQFF. The CDR3 DNA reads TGTGCCAGCAGTCCTTACAGGGGGCGAGATTCCTACAATGAGCAGTTCTTC.

This clonotype was observed at least ten times. The chain employs TRBV6-5 and TRBJ2-7; 11 bases agree with TRBD1. Per germline, CDR1 MNHEY and CDR2 SVGAGI. CDR3 length equals 13 residues. The V segment lost 8 bases and the J segment 0 bases; nucleotides outside the gene matches: 0. CDR3 amino acids: CASGQGASYEQYF. In nucleotides, the CDR3 is TGTGCCAGCGGACAGGGGGCCTCCTACGAGCAGTACTTC.

This clonotype was seen more than once but under ten times. The rearrangement joins TRBV5-1 to TRBJ2-3; TRBD2 agrees at 8 bases. Germline V CDR1 and CDR2: SGHRS, YFSETQ. V trimming: 3 bases; J trimming: 1 base; junction bases outside the gene matches: 7. The CDR3 runs to 16 residues. CDR3 amino acids: CASSSATTSGTDTQYF. The CDR3 nucleotides are TGCGCCAGCAGCTCGGCCACGACTAGCGGCACAGATACGCAGTATTTT.

In its sample, this clonotype was seen many times. The gene calls are TRBV7-2 and TRBJ2-4, with TRBD2 as a possible D gene (6 bases). V was pared by 1 base and J by 10 bases, with 14 bases between. CDR1 and CDR2 (germline): SGHTA, FQGNSA. The CDR3 loop spans 14 amino acids. The CDR3 here is CASSLDGRDRIQYF. CDR3 nucleotides: TGTGCCAGCAGCTTAGACGGGAGAGATCGTATTCAGTACTTC.

The chain joins TRBV6-2 or TRBV6-3 to TRBJ1-2; 8 bases fit TRBD1. Per germline, CDR1 MNHEY and CDR2 SVGEGT. V shed 6 bases and J 8 bases; nucleotides not matched to a gene: 8. The CDR3 extends over 13 amino acids. The CDR3 coding sequence is TGTGCCAGCAGCATGGGACAGGCCCGGGGCTACACCTTC. Translation gives CASSMGQARGYTF.

CDR3 sequence reads: CASSVERDQGVILHF. The CDR3 bases are TGTGCCAGCAGCGTAGAGAGGGACCAGGGGGTCATCCTCCACTTT. This chain joins TRBV9 and TRBJ1-6; 7 bases align to TRBD1. Per germline, CDR1 SGDLS and CDR2 YYNGEE. The CDR3 runs 15 residues. V shed 0 bases, J shed 15 bases, and the junction held 12 bases outside the gene matches. The full variable domain, its missing parts supplied by reference TRBV9 and TRBJ1-6, is DSGVTQTPKHLITATGQRVTLRCSPRSGDLSVYWYQQSLDQGLQFLIQYYNGEERAKGNILERFSAQQFPDLHSELNLSSLELGDSALYFCASSVERDQGVILHFGNGTRLTVT.

A few counts support this clonotype. The chain links TRBV20-1 to TRBJ2-3; D unresolved. V lost 3 bases and J lost 1, with 11 bases in between. This CDR3 contains 14 residues. CDR1 is DFQATT and CDR2 is SNEGSKA in the germline V gene (reference sequence). CDR3 sequence (DNA): TGCAGTGCTAGGACTCCGGAGCGCACAGATACGCAGTATTTT. It yields the protein CSARTPERTDTQYF.

This clonotype was found a few times. The chain has TRBV29-1 and TRBJ2-1; 7 bases map to TRBD2. Trimming at V came to 7 bases and at J to 5 bases, leaving 8 bases not matched to a gene. This CDR3 is 13 amino acids long. CDR1 and CDR2 from the germline V gene are SQVTM and ANQGSEA. CDR3 sequence: CSARDYANNEQFF. CDR3 in DNA: TGCAGCGCTAGGGACTACGCCAACAATGAGCAGTTCTTC.

V usage is TRBV7-2 and J usage is TRBJ1-6; D is undetermined. The CDR3 spans 16 residues. Germline values: CDR1 SGHTA, CDR2 FQGNSA. The V end was cut by 1 base, the J end by 9 bases, with 16 bases between. CDR3 in amino acids: CASSLVSSAGVSPLHF. The CDR3 DNA is TGTGCCAGCAGCTTAGTAAGCTCGGCGGGCGTTTCACCCCTCCACTTT.

This clonotype was detected ten times or more. The chain links TRBV27 to TRBJ2-5, with 9 bases matching TRBD1. V shed 4 bases, J shed 5 bases, and the junction held 11 bases outside the gene matches. The germline V gene encodes CDR1 MNHEY and CDR2 SMNVEV (reference sequence). CDR3 length: 16 residues. The DNA of the CDR3 is TGTGCCAGCAGTTCGGGGGGACAGGGTCCATCGGAGACCCAGTACTTC. Translating gives CASSSGGQGPSETQYF.

This clonotype was seen at least ten times. The chain carries TRBV4-2 and TRBJ2-7; 11 nucleotides align to TRBD2. The CDR3 contains 16 residues. The V gene end was trimmed by 2 bases and the J gene end by 1 base; junction bases not matched to a gene: 4. The germline V gene encodes CDR1 LGHNA and CDR2 YNFKEQ. CDR3 nucleotide sequence: TGTGCCAGCAGCCAACCCGGGACTAGCGGATCCTACGAGCAGTACTTC. Translated: CASSQPGTSGSYEQYF.

This clonotype showed up just once. The gene calls are TRBV25-1 and TRBJ2-7, with D possibly TRBD1 on 5 matching bases. CDR1 and CDR2 (germline): MGHDK, SYGVNS. The CDR3 contains 14 residues. V was trimmed by 2 bases and J by 3 bases, leaving 11 bases between them. DNA for the CDR3: TGTGCCAGCAGTGAAGGACATTCAGTCTACGAGCAGTACTTC. Its translation is CASSEGHSVYEQYF.

This clonotype was seen ten or more times. The genes are TRBV6-5 and TRBJ2-5, with TRBD1 matching 7 bases. V shed 2 bases, J shed 2 bases, and the junction held 5 bases outside the gene matches. This CDR3 is built from 15 residues. CDR1 MNHEY and CDR2 SVGAGI come from the germline V gene. CDR3 sequence (DNA): TGTGCCAGCAGTTACCGCGACAGGGCACAAGAGACCCAGTACTTC. It encodes CASSYRDRAQETQYF.

The V and J genes are TRBV28 and TRBJ2-4, with a possible D match to TRBD1 (5 bases). Germline CDR1 is MDHEN and CDR2 is SYDVKM. V lost 2 bases, J lost 0 bases, and 17 bases lay in between. This CDR3 is built from 18 residues. This CDR3 reads CASSLAGRYVLAKNIQYF. As DNA, the CDR3 is TGTGCCAGCAGTTTAGCAGGGCGGTACGTCCTAGCCAAAAACATTCAGTACTTC.

The chain recombines TRBV5-5 with TRBJ1-5; 8 bases map to TRBD1. Per the germline V gene, CDR1 is SGHKS and CDR2 is YYEKEE (reference sequence). With V trimmed by 4 bases and J by 5 bases, 5 bases remained unmatched. The CDR3 runs 14 residues. The CDR3 nucleotides are TGTGCCAGCAGCGTACAGGGGGGGGATCAGCCCCAGCATTTT. Protein: CASSVQGGDQPQHF.

This chain connects TRBV20-1 to TRBJ1-3; D remains ambiguous. The CDR3 has 11 residues. Looked up from germline, CDR1 is DFQATT and CDR2 is SNEGSKA (reference sequence). The CDR3 DNA follows: TGCAGCCCGAAGGATCTGAACACCATATATTTT. Amino acid sequence: CSPKDLNTIYF.

This clonotype has ten or more counts. The chain is built from TRBV5-1 and TRBJ2-7, with a possible D match to TRBD1 (6 bases). This CDR3 is built from 14 residues. With 0 bases removed from V and 3 bases from J, the gap between germline ends came to 10 bases. Germline loops: CDR1 SGHRS, CDR2 YFSETQ. The DNA of the CDR3 is TGCGCCAGCAGCTTGGGCGTACAGGGCTACGAGCAGTACTTC. Translating gives CASSLGVQGYEQYF.

Only a few counts were recorded for this clonotype. The V gene is TRBV7-2, the J gene TRBJ2-3; 14 positions agree with TRBD2. Germline assignment: CDR1 SGHTA and CDR2 FQGNSA. Trimming removed 4 bases from V and 3 bases from J; junction bases left unmatched: 6. This CDR3 region has 17 residues. This CDR3 is CASSYLRLAGGTDTQYF. The CDR3 nucleotides are TGTGCCAGCAGCTATCTAAGACTAGCGGGAGGGACAGATACGCAGTATTTT.

This clonotype was found a few times. The genes are TRBV12-3 or TRBV12-4 and TRBJ2-1, with 7 bases aligning to TRBD2. CDR3 length: 12 residues. Trimming took 7 bases from V and 6 from J; bases not matched to a gene: 3. Here the CDR3 reads CASNSGGNEQFF. CDR3 bases: TGTGCCAGCAATTCGGGGGGCAATGAGCAGTTCTTC.

This chain links TRBV7-9 with TRBJ2-7, with D perhaps assigned TRBD1 or TRBD2 (5 bases each). The CDR3 length is 13 residues. V lost 5 bases to trimming and J lost 8 bases, with 16 bases between them. Germline CDR1 is SEHNR and CDR2 is FQNEAQ (reference sequence). DNA of the CDR3: TGTGCCAGCAGCCTCCTTGACGGGGCCAAGCAGTACTTC. Translating it yields CASSLLDGAKQYF.

This clonotype has more than one count but fewer than ten. In DNA, the CDR3 is TGTGCCAGCAGCCCCCTTCTAGCGTCAGATACGCAGTATTTT. It translates to CASSPLLASDTQYF. This chain uses TRBV6-5 with TRBJ2-3, with D maybe TRBD2 (6 bases). This CDR3 has 14 amino acids. The V gene lost 6 bases and the J gene lost 4 bases, with 14 bases spanning the gap. Germline V gives CDR1 MNHEY, CDR2 SVGAGI.

This clonotype showed up just a few times. The chain recombines TRBV6-2 or TRBV6-3 with TRBJ2-3; no clear D. Germline V gives CDR1 MNHEY, CDR2 SVGEGT. The V end lost 2 bases, the J end lost 0 bases, and 12 bases lay between the germline ends. The CDR3 is 16 residues long. CDR3 amino acids: CASSYPRLGSTDTQYF. The CDR3 DNA is TGTGCCAGCAGTTACCCGAGGTTGGGTAGCACAGATACGCAGTATTTT.

In this sample, this clonotype turned up a few times. The V and J genes are TRBV6-5 and TRBJ1-4, with D hard to call. Trimming took 6 bases from V and 5 from J, leaving 4 bases between them. Germline lookup yields CDR1 MNHEY and CDR2 SVGAGI. CDR3 length: 11 amino acids. The CDR3 spells CASRLNEKLFF. CDR3 nucleotides: TGTGCCAGCAGGTTAAATGAAAAACTGTTTTTT.

This clonotype has a handful of counts. The CDR3 sequence: CASSPPRQVTGELFF. The CDR3 region has the DNA TGTGCCAGCAGTCCACCAAGACAAGTTACCGGGGAGCTGTTTTTT. The rearrangement joins TRBV12-3 or TRBV12-4 to TRBJ2-2; D not resolved. CDR3 size: 15 residues. The V end lost 5 bases, the J end lost 5 bases, and 15 bases lay between the germline ends.

Ten or more counts support this clonotype. J is TRBJ2-3 and V is TRBV29-1; D is undetermined. Germline values: CDR1 SQVTM, CDR2 ANQGSEA. The length of the CDR3 is 12 residues. The V gene lost 7 bases and the J gene lost 7 bases, with 15 bases spanning the gap. The CDR3 sequence is CSALIVGNTQYF. CDR3 bases: TGCAGCGCCCTGATCGTAGGGAATACGCAGTATTTT.

This clonotype was observed a few times. The chain joins TRBV5-1 to TRBJ2-1; weak D call: TRBD2 (5 bases). Trimming left V 3 bases short and J 3 bases short, with 10 bases between. CDR3 length: 14 residues. CDR1 is SGHRS and CDR2 is YFSETQ in the germline V gene. The CDR3 is CASSWSGNYNEQFF. CDR3 DNA: TGCGCCAGCAGCTGGAGCGGAAACTACAATGAGCAGTTCTTC.

The V gene is TRBV7-9, the J gene TRBJ1-1; D gene uncertain. The CDR3 is 13 residues long. Trimming left V 2 bases short and J 8 bases short, with 12 bases between. Germline V CDR1 and CDR2: SEHNR, FQNEAQ (reference sequence). CDR3 sequence reads: CASSLRSVGEAFF. In DNA, the CDR3 is TGTGCCAGCAGCTTACGATCCGTAGGGGAAGCTTTCTTT.

The V gene is TRBV20-1, the J gene TRBJ2-2, with D unresolved. V was clipped by 2 bases and J by 0 bases, with 10 bases between them. The V gene's germline CDR1 is DFQATT and CDR2 SNEGSKA (reference sequence). There are 15 residues in the CDR3. The CDR3, as DNA: TGCAGTGCTAGACCCCTCATAACGAACACCGGGGAGCTGTTTTTT. It yields the protein CSARPLITNTGELFF.

At least ten counts were recorded for this clonotype. This sequence joins TRBV5-1 and TRBJ2-7; D is tentatively TRBD1 or TRBD2 (5 bases each). The V end lost 1 base, the J end lost 2 bases, and 13 bases lay between the germline ends. This CDR3 is 15 amino acids long. Per germline, CDR1 SGHRS and CDR2 YFSETQ. CDR3 DNA: TGCGCCAGCAGCTTGACTCCCGGGGCCACCTACGAGCAGTACTTC. Protein sequence: CASSLTPGATYEQYF.

The chain links TRBV5-1 to TRBJ1-1; 8 bases fit TRBD1. The CDR3 extends over 15 amino acids. V was pared by 0 bases and J by 5 bases, with 6 bases of the junction left unmatched. Germline values: CDR1 SGHRS, CDR2 YFSETQ. As DNA, the CDR3 is TGCGCCAGCAGCTTGGCAGCGACAGGGGAGACTGAAGCTTTCTTT. Its translation is CASSLAATGETEAFF.

This clonotype has a count of ten or more. The chain links TRBV4-1 to TRBJ1-1; 10 bases agree with TRBD1. V lost 4 bases to trimming and J lost 8 bases; unmatched junction nucleotides: 4. There are 13 residues in the CDR3. The germline V gene encodes CDR1 MGHRA and CDR2 YSYEKL. The CDR3 nucleotides read TGCGCCAGCAGCCTGGACAGGGGGGAAGAAGCTTTCTTT. It yields the protein CASSLDRGEEAFF.

This clonotype was recorded at least ten times. The gene calls are TRBV10-3 and TRBJ2-7; D not resolved. CDR3 length equals 14 residues. The germline V gene has CDR1 ENHRY and CDR2 SYGVKD. This CDR3 is CAVVAALDTAEQYF. The CDR3 DNA sequence: TGTGCGGTCGTTGCGGCACTGGATACCGCCGAGCAGTACTTC.